This TCR beta chain derives from a study of T cells after yellow fever vaccination. Study summary: SMART-Seq v4 Ultra Low Input handled preparation of low-cell-number fractions. Study observations and caveats: The secondary response was weaker, and its peak arrived faster, on day 5 versus 15.

Germline CDR1 is LNHNV and CDR2 is YYDKDF (reference sequence). The CDR3 covers 13 residues. The V end was cut by 5 bases, the J end by 7 bases, with 13 bases between. Generation of TCR cDNA used 5'RACE template switching (which added a universal primer site and UMIs). TCRdb used MiXCR to reprocess the 5' RACE reads, holding one entry per CDR3 protein. The table lists 500,000 to 700,000 distinct CDR3 sequences, roughly a fifth of them singletons. A few counts support this clonotype. What it recognizes is unknown. Sequencing used PBMCs, obtained 15 days after the yellow fever booster vaccination. The chain recombines TRBV15 with TRBJ2-3; D gene ambiguous. The receptor's source is a man younger than 45 who received the YFV17D yellow fever vaccine. CDR3 residues: CATSSRPPNTQYF. The CDR3 region has the DNA TGTGCCACCAGCTCCCGGCCCCCAAATACGCAGTATTTT.